The following is a TCR beta chain sequence with its context. Through Arm-PCR of CDR3 regions and iRepertoire HTBI primers, TCR beta libraries were built. TCRdb analysed the multiplex PCR reads with MiXCR anew, one entry per CDR3 protein. The sample lists about 500,000 distinct CDR3 sequences, approximately 12% occurring once. This entry belongs to a study of regulatory T cells in long-lasting Graves disease. The V end lost 5 bases, the J end lost 4 bases, and 16 bases lay between the germline ends. This CDR3 has 15 amino acids. CDR1 ENHRY and CDR2 SYGVKD come from the germline V gene. The sample's time point: newly diagnosed GD, antithyroid drugs for less than 3 months. After RNA was extracted from PBMCs, the TCR library was made from it. These data are also associated with another study on T cells in Graves' hyperthyroidism and ophthalmopathy. That work contributes: Primed by the HTBI set, a first-round RT-PCR was run on the TCR CDR3. A model of 13 V-J pairs discriminated ophthalmopathy from stable hyperthyroidism.

The source is a woman aged 25 to 39 with Graves disease. The J gene is TRBJ2-3, the V gene TRBV10-3, with a tentative D call TRBD1 (7 bases). The sample in question was peripheral blood mononuclear cells (PBMCs), obtained at new diagnosis, from a patient treated with antithyroid drugs. In DNA, the CDR3 is TGTGCCATCAGTTACGCAGGGGGAGGCGCAGATACGCAGTATTTT. This sequence encodes CAISYAGGGADTQYF.